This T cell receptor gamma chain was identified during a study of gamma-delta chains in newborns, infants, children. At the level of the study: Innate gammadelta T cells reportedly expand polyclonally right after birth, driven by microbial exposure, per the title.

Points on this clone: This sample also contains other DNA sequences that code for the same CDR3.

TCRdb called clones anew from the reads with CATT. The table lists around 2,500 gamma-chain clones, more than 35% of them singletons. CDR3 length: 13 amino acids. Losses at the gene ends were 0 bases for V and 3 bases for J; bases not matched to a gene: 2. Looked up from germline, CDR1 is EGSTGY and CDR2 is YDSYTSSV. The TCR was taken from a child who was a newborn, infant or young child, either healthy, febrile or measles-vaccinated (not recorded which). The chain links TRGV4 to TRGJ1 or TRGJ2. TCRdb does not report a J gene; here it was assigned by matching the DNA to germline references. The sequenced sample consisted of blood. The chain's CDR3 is CATWDGGYYKKLF. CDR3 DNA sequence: TGTGCCACCTGGGATGGGGGTTATTATAAGAAACTCTTT.